The 28 T cell receptor beta chains given below trace back to one sample, sequenced in a study of T cells after yellow fever vaccination. TCRdb ran MiXCR on the 5' RACE reads and lists one entry per CDR3 protein. The profile shows almost 600,000 distinct CDR3 sequences, less than 15% of them singletons. The source was PBMCs, collected on the day of the yellow fever booster vaccination. These receptors came from a man aged 25 to 40 who received the YFV17D yellow fever vaccine.

This clonotype has only a few counts. The rearrangement joins TRBV15 to TRBJ1-5, with 7 bases lining up with TRBD1. Germline trimming cut 4 bases from V and 2 bases from J; bases unmatched to any gene: 2. The CDR3 length is 14 residues. The germline gives CDR1 LNHNV, CDR2 YYDKDF (reference sequence). CDR3 sequence: CATSIDRGNQPQHF. CDR3 sequence (DNA): TGTGCCACCAGCATTGACAGGGGCAATCAGCCCCAGCATTTT.

This clonotype was counted at least ten times. The V gene is TRBV10-3, the J gene TRBJ2-7; 9 nucleotides match TRBD2. The CDR3 totals 14 residues. V gave up 3 bases and J gave up 6 bases; unmatched junction bases: 6. Germline lookup yields CDR1 ENHRY and CDR2 SYGVKD. CDR3 protein: CAISDSGSLGEQYF. The CDR3 DNA is TGTGCCATCAGTGATAGCGGGAGCCTAGGCGAGCAGTACTTC.

The genes are TRBV28 and TRBJ2-7; D not certain. The V end was cut by 5 bases, the J end by 3 bases, with 8 bases between. Germline V lookup: CDR1 MDHEN, CDR2 SYDVKM. This CDR3 comprises 12 residues. The CDR3 here is CASSIRIYEQYF. The DNA of the CDR3 is TGTGCCAGCAGTATCAGGATCTACGAGCAGTACTTC.

The chain combines TRBV30 with TRBJ2-1; 10 nucleotides line up with TRBD2. J lost 4 bases, V lost 0 bases, and 6 bases had no gene match. Germline CDR1 reads GTSNPN; CDR2 reads SVGIG (reference sequence). The CDR3 extends over 16 amino acids. In DNA, the CDR3 is TGTGCCTGGAGTGTATCCCGACTAGCGGGTTACAATGAGCAGTTCTTC. This codes for CAWSVSRLAGYNEQFF.

This chain uses TRBV6-1 with TRBJ2-1, with TRBD2 identical over 8 bases. V lost 6 bases to trimming and J lost 0 bases; unmatched junction nucleotides: 4. Germline V gives CDR1 MNHNS, CDR2 SASEGT. The CDR3 extends over 15 amino acids. CDR3 bases: TGTGCCAGCAGCCGTAGCGGGGCCTCCTACAATGAGCAGTTCTTC. Its translation: CASSRSGASYNEQFF.

This chain links TRBV18 with TRBJ2-1, with a tentative D call TRBD2 (5 bases). This CDR3 is built from 11 residues. Trimming pared 11 bases from V and 7 bases from J, leaving 12 bases between. Germline V gives CDR1 KGHSH, CDR2 LQKENI. The DNA of the CDR3 is TGTGCCGGATCAAGGAGGAATGAGCAGTTCTTC. It codes for CAGSRRNEQFF.

This clonotype was detected only a few times. J is TRBJ2-1 and V is TRBV20-1, with unresolved D. Trimming took off 6 bases at V and 6 bases at J, with 18 bases between the two ends. Germline CDR1 DFQATT, CDR2 SNEGSKA (reference sequence). The CDR3 length is 14 residues. The DNA for the CDR3 is TGCAGTGCCCCGAAGCCTGGTCCCTCCAATGAGCAGTTCTTC. Translated: CSAPKPGPSNEQFF.

The genes are TRBV6-1 and TRBJ2-3, with D possibly matching TRBD1 (6 bases). Trimming removed 6 bases from V and 7 bases from J, with 20 bases in between. Germline V gene sequence: CDR1 MNHNS, CDR2 SASEGT. This CDR3 spans 15 amino acids. CDR3 in amino acids: CASRLGQTWGNTQYF. Written as DNA, the CDR3 is TGTGCCAGCAGACTGGGACAAACCTGGGGCAATACGCAGTATTTT.

This clonotype came up a few times. This chain links TRBV6-1 with TRBJ2-3; the D call may be TRBD1 or TRBD2 (5 bases each). Per the germline V gene, CDR1 is MNHNS and CDR2 is SASEGT. Trimming stripped 7 bases from V and 0 bases from J, with 11 bases between. This CDR3 contains 14 residues. The CDR3 loop reads CASTPEGSTDTQYF. CDR3 nucleotides: TGTGCCAGCACCCCTGAGGGGAGCACAGATACGCAGTATTTT.

This clonotype showed up many times. The rearrangement joins TRBV6-5 to TRBJ2-7; 8 bases fit TRBD2. The CDR3 totals 16 residues. J was trimmed by 4 bases and V by 2 bases; bases with no gene match: 10. Germline-derived CDR1 and CDR2 are MNHEY and SVGAGI. The CDR3 protein is CASSYIGRASKYEQYF. CDR3 nucleotides: TGTGCCAGCAGTTACATCGGGAGGGCCTCCAAGTACGAGCAGTACTTC.

This clonotype was counted a few times. J is TRBJ1-1 and V is TRBV12-1; the DNA was not used to check the table's D call, TRBD1. TRBV12-1 is flagged as a pseudogene. The CDR3 is 15 residues long. CDR3 sequence (DNA): TGTGCCAGCAGCCCAACCCCGACAGGGAGGACTGAAGCTTTCTTT. As protein: CASSPTPTGRTEAFF.

The rearrangement links TRBV19 to TRBJ2-3; D uncertain. The CDR3 covers 16 residues. Germline V gene sequence: CDR1 LNHDA, CDR2 SQIVND (reference sequence). The ends were cut back, 6 bases at V and 4 bases at J, with 20 bases in the middle. The CDR3 nucleotides are TGTGCCAGTAGCCGCCGGGCCTCCCAGCTATCAGATACGCAGTATTTT. Translating it yields CASSRRASQLSDTQYF. Full variable domain (missing parts from reference TRBV19 and TRBJ2-3): DGGITQSPKYLFRKEGQNVTLSCEQNLNHDAMYWYRQDPGQGLRLIYYSQIVNDFQKGDIAEGYSVSREKKESFPLTVTSAQKNPTAFYLCASSRRASQLSDTQYFGPGTRLTVL.

This clonotype was observed a few times. A read error is likely, as this CDR3 ends without the conserved phenylalanine or tryptophan. The DNA is left out, because the CDR3 cannot be placed on it with certainty; the CDR3 is given as TCRdb lists it. This sequence joins TRBV2 and TRBJ2-1. The CDR3 spans 10 amino acids, including both terminal residues. CDR1 is SNHLY and CDR2 is FYNNEI in the germline V gene. The CDR3 spells CASSEVTPTV.

The V gene is TRBV6-2 or TRBV6-3, the J gene TRBJ2-7, with 14 bases identical to TRBD2. Germline-derived CDR1 and CDR2 are MNHEY and SVGEGT. The CDR3 sequence is 17 residues long. Unmatched junction bases numbered 9, after V lost 5 bases and J lost 3 bases. CDR3 bases: TGTGCCAGCAGTCCCAGGACTAGCGGGAGGATCAACTACGAGCAGTACTTC. Translating gives CASSPRTSGRINYEQYF.

The J gene is TRBJ1-6, the V gene TRBV11-3; 9 bases match TRBD1. Germline CDR1 and CDR2: SGHNT and YENEEA. The CDR3 totals 19 residues. V lost 1 base, J lost 0 bases, and 7 bases stayed unmatched. The CDR3 coding sequence is TGTGCCAGCAGCTTAGTTGGGACAGGGAAGAGCTCCTATAATTCACCCCTCCACTTT. Translation: CASSLVGTGKSSYNSPLHF.

This sequence joins TRBV6-2 or TRBV6-3 and TRBJ2-7, with D uncertain. This CDR3 spans 13 amino acids. Germline V gives CDR1 MNHEY, CDR2 SVGEGT. V dropped 6 bases and J dropped 3 bases, with 12 bases sitting between them. In DNA form, the CDR3 reads TGTGCCAGCAGCCGACCGACTGTCTACGAGCAGTACTTC. Translation: CASSRPTVYEQYF.

The J gene is TRBJ1-2, the V gene TRBV6-6; D is ambiguous. CDR1 and CDR2 (germline): MNHNY, SVGAGI (reference sequence). There are 11 residues in the CDR3. Trimming cost V 9 bases and J 0 bases, with 5 bases left between them. The CDR3 here is CASTTNYGYTF. The CDR3 bases are TGTGCCAGTACCACTAACTATGGCTACACCTTC.

The chain recombines TRBV4-3 with TRBJ1-2; no clear D. The V and J ends lost 4 bases and 8 bases respectively, with 14 bases between them. There are 13 residues in the CDR3. The V gene's germline CDR1 is LGHNA and CDR2 YSLEER. For the CDR3, the DNA is TGCGCCAGCAGCCTGGAAGGGCGAAGCGGCTACACCTTC. The encoded protein is CASSLEGRSGYTF.

This clonotype was counted a few times. The chain combines TRBV6-1 with TRBJ1-1; TRBD1 aligns across 7 bases. Losses at the gene ends were 8 bases for V and 4 bases for J; bases not matched to a gene: 10. Looked up from germline, CDR1 is MNHNS and CDR2 is SASEGT. The CDR3 consists of 14 residues. In DNA form, the CDR3 reads TGTGCCAGCTGCAGATTGACAGGGTCCACTGAAGCTTTCTTT. Protein product: CASCRLTGSTEAFF.

The V and J genes are TRBV20-1 and TRBJ1-5; D is unresolved. Germline CDR1 DFQATT, CDR2 SNEGSKA (reference sequence). V lost 3 bases, J lost 3 bases, and 6 bases lay in between. This CDR3 contains 12 residues. The CDR3 DNA reads TGCAGTGCTAGGGGCAACAATCAGCCCCAGCATTTT. Its translation: CSARGNNQPQHF.

This chain joins TRBV5-4 and TRBJ2-1; 7 bases are shared with TRBD2. Germline V gives CDR1 SGHNT, CDR2 YYREEE (reference sequence). The trim removed 4 bases at V and 2 bases at J, leaving 12 bases unmatched. The CDR3 has 17 residues. This chain's CDR3 is CASSSGTPLSPYNEQFF. DNA of the CDR3: TGTGCCAGCAGCAGCGGGACTCCCCTATCGCCCTACAATGAGCAGTTCTTC.

This rearrangement joins TRBV30 to TRBJ1-1; D unclear. Trimming removed 7 bases at V and 5 bases at J, with 11 bases between. CDR3 length: 11 residues. The germline V gene encodes CDR1 GTSNPN and CDR2 SVGIG (reference sequence). The CDR3 here is CAFRTGTEAFF. The CDR3 nucleotides are TGTGCCTTTCGGACGGGGACTGAAGCTTTCTTT.

This chain joins TRBV7-2 and TRBJ2-7, with a tentative D call TRBD2 (6 bases). In germline, CDR1 is SGHTA, CDR2 FQGNSA. The CDR3 consists of 17 residues. Trimming shortened V by 5 bases and J by 3 bases, and 23 bases separated the two germline ends. The CDR3 DNA is TGTGCCAGCAGCCCCCTGTTAGGTGGTGCGGAGGGCTACGAGCAGTACTTC. It translates to CASSPLLGGAEGYEQYF.

The chain recombines TRBV24-1 with TRBJ2-2, with TRBD1 matching 9 bases. J lost 5 bases, V lost 3 bases, and 9 bases had no gene match. The germline CDR1 and CDR2 sequences are KGHDR and SFDVKD. This CDR3 is 17 amino acids long. CDR3 loop: CATSDPPGQGGTGELFF. The DNA of the CDR3 is TGTGCCACCAGTGATCCTCCGGGACAGGGAGGAACCGGGGAGCTGTTTTTT.

The chain's CDR3 is CASGGEGNQPQHF. The CDR3, as DNA: TGTGCCAGCGGAGGTGAGGGCAATCAGCCCCAGCATTTT. The chain recombines TRBV9 with TRBJ1-5; D is undetermined. Trimming stripped 7 bases from V and 2 bases from J, with 10 bases between. Germline CDR1 SGDLS, CDR2 YYNGEE. The CDR3 length is 13 residues.

For the CDR3, the DNA is TGTGCCAGTAGTATAGCCGGAAGCACTGGGGAGCAGTACTTC. Translated, it gives CASSIAGSTGEQYF. This chain uses TRBV19 with TRBJ2-7; no clear D. Germline CDR1 and CDR2: LNHDA and SQIVND (reference sequence). This CDR3 has 14 residues. Trimming stripped 1 base from V and 7 bases from J, with 14 bases between. Combining the CDR3 with reference TRBV19 and TRBJ2-7 gives the whole variable domain DGGITQSPKYLFRKEGQNVTLSCEQNLNHDAMYWYRQDPGQGLRLIYYSQIVNDFQKGDIAEGYSVSREKKESFPLTVTSAQKNPTAFYLCASSIAGSTGEQYFGPGTRLTVT.

The gene calls are TRBV6-1 and TRBJ2-7, with D perhaps TRBD2 (5 bases). CDR3 length: 14 amino acids. Trimming took off 1 base at V and 2 bases at J, with 9 bases between the two ends. Germline assignment: CDR1 MNHNS and CDR2 SASEGT. The CDR3 loop is CASSEGGVPYEQYF. The CDR3 DNA sequence: TGTGCCAGCAGTGAAGGGGGAGTCCCCTACGAGCAGTACTTC.

This clonotype was seen a few times. J is TRBJ2-1 and V is TRBV6-2 or TRBV6-3; maybe TRBD2 (6 bases). V lost 7 bases to trimming and J lost 5 bases, with 18 bases between them. The CDR3 totals 15 residues. Per the germline V gene, CDR1 is MNHEY and CDR2 is SVGEGT. The DNA for the CDR3 is TGTGCCAGCAATGTAGGGGAGGTCTCAAACAATGAGCAGTTCTTC. It is translated as CASNVGEVSNNEQFF.